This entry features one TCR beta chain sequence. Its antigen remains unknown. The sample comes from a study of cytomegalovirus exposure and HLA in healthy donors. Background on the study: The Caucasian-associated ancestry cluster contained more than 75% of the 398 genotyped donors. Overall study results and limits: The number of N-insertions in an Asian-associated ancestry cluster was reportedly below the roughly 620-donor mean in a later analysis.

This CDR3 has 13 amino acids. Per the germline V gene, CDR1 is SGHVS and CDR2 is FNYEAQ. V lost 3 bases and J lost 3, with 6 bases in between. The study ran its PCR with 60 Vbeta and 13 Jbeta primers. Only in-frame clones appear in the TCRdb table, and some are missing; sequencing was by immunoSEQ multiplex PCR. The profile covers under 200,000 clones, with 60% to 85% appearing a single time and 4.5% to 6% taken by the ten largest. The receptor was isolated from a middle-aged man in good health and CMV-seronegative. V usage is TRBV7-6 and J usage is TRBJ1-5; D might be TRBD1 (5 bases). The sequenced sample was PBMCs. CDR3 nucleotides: TGTGCCAGCAGCTTCAGGGTCAATCAGCCCCAGCATTTT. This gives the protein CASSFRVNQPQHF. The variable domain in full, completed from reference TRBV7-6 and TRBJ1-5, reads GAGVSQSPRYKVTKRGQDVALRCDPISGHVSLYWYRQALGQGPEFLTYFNYEAQQDKSGLPNDRFSAERPEGSISTLTIQRTEQRDSAMYRCASSFRVNQPQHFGDGTRLSIL.